This entry concerns a single T cell receptor beta chain. Antigen: not known. One end of the junction fails to match germline, which may point to a read error. This record belongs to a study of blood T cells in healthy people across ages. Through a sample-barcoded 5' primer and a J-beta primer mix, a second PCR was run for about 6 to 11 cycles. TCRdb analysed the 5' RACE reads with MiXCR anew, one entry per CDR3 protein. The table lists 890,000 or so distinct CDR3 sequences, approximately 67% of them singletons. Healthy Caucasian individuals from Russia aged about 6 to 95 served as donors. Drawing of peripheral blood yielded about 9.7 milliliters from each donor. CDR1 SGHVS and CDR2 FQNEAQ come from the germline V gene. The CDR3 is 16 residues long. Study observations and caveats: It was held that the diversity estimates obtained from one million T cells were underestimates. Conclusively comparing naive with antigen-experienced cells was impossible with unsorted PBMCs.

Specimen: blood. V gene TRBV7-8 combines with J gene TRBJ2-2, with D tentatively TRBD1 or TRBD2 (5 bases each). The receptor's source is a man aged 25 to 45 in good health. This chain's CDR3 is CASSLAITGGTGEPFF. The DNA for the CDR3 is TGTGCCAGCAGCTTAGCGATCACAGGAGGCACCGGGGAGCCGTTTTTT.